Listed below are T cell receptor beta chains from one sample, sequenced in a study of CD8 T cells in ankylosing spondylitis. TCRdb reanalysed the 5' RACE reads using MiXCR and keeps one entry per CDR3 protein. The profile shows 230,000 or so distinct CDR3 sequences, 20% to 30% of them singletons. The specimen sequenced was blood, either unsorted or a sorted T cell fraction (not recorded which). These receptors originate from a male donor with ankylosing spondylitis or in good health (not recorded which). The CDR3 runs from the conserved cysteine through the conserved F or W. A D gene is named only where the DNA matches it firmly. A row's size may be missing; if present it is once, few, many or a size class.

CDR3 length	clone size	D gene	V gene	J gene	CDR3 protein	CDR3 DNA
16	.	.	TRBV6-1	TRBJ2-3	CASSEARAGFRDTQYF	TGTGCCAGCAGTGAAGCGCGGGCAGGGTTTAGGGATACGCAGTATTTT
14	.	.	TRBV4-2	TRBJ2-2	CASSQEIGDRELFF	TGTGCCAGCAGCCAAGAAATAGGGGATAGGGAGCTGTTTTTT
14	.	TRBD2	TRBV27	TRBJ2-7	CASSPGTSNYEQYF	TGTGCCAGCAGTCCCGGGACTAGTAACTACGAGCAGTACTTC
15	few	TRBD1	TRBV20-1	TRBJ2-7	CSAFTPDRGVYEQYF	TGCAGTGCATTCACTCCCGACAGGGGTGTATACGAGCAGTACTTC
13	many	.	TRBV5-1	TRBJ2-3	CASSLKPTDTQYF	TGCGCCAGCAGCTTGAAGCCGACAGATACGCAGTATTTT
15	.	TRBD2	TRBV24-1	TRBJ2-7	CATSDSGGTIYEQYF	TGTGCCACCAGTGATTCGGGGGGAACAATCTACGAGCAGTACTTC
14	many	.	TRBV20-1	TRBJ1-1	CSARPGAALAEAFF	TGCAGTGCCCGGCCGGGGGCCGCCCTGGCTGAAGCTTTCTTT
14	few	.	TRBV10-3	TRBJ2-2	CAISETVNTGELFF	TGTGCCATCAGTGAGACAGTGAACACCGGGGAGCTGTTTTTT
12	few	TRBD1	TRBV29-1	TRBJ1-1	CSGVQGATEAFF	TGCAGCGGCGTACAGGGGGCAACTGAAGCTTTCTTT
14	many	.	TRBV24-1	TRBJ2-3	CATSDSSGLETQYF	TGTGCCACCAGTGATTCGTCAGGTCTAGAGACGCAGTATTTT
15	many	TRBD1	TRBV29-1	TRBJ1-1	CSVDLGQVEVAEAFF	TGCAGCGTTGACCTCGGACAGGTCGAGGTCGCTGAAGCTTTCTTT
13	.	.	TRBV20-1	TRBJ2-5	CSARGTMWETQYF	TGCAGTGCTAGAGGGACTATGTGGGAGACCCAGTACTTC
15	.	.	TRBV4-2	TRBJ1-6	CASSQEVSGNSPLHF	TGTGCCAGCAGCCAAGAGGTCAGTGGGAATTCACCCCTCCACTTT
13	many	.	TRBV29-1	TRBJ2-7	CSVAGRSAYEQYF	TGCAGCGTTGCAGGCAGATCGGCCTACGAGCAGTACTTC
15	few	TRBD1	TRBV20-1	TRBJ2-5	CSAETGLETEETQYF	TGCAGTGCCGAGACAGGGTTGGAAACGGAAGAGACCCAGTACTTC
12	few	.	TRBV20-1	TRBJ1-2	CSAPGRNYGYTF	TGCAGTGCTCCGGGCAGGAACTATGGCTACACCTTC
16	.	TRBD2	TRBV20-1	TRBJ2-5	CSAVRGAGGTMETQYF	TGCAGTGCTGTACGAGGAGCGGGGGGGACAATGGAGACCCAGTACTTC
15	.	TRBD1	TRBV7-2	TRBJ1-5	CASSWTGTGGRPQHF	TGTGCCAGCAGCTGGACCGGGACAGGAGGGCGGCCCCAGCATTTT
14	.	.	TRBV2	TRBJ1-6	CASSEEVTNSPLHF	TGTGCCAGCAGTGAAGAAGTTACCAATTCACCCCTCCACTTT
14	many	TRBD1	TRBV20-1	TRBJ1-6	CSARGQGGNSPLHF	TGCAGTGCTAGGGGACAGGGAGGGAATTCACCCCTCCACTTT
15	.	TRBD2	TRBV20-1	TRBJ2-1	CSAHSGERGGNRKFF	TGCAGTGCCCATTCGGGGGAGCGGGGGGGCAATAGGAAGTTCTTC
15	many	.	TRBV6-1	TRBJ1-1	CASGGRVRKNTEAFF	TGTGCCAGCGGTGGCAGGGTTAGAAAAAACACTGAAGCTTTCTTT
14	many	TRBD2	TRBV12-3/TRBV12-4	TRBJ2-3	CASRKRESTDTQYF	TGTGCCAGCAGGAAGCGGGAGAGCACAGATACGCAGTATTTT
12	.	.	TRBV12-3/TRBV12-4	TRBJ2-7	CASSRAGFEQYF	TGTGCCAGCAGCAGGGCAGGGTTCGAGCAGTACTTC
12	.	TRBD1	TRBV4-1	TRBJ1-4	CASSSTGEKLFF	TGCGCCAGCAGCTCGACAGGGGAGAAACTGTTTTTT
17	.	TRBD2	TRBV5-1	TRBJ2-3	CASSLLQRGSFTDTQYF	TGCGCCAGCAGCTTGTTGCAGCGGGGAAGCTTCACAGATACGCAGTATTTT
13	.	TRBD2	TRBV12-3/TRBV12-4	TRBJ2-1	CASRPRDYDEQFF	TGTGCCAGCAGACCTCGGGACTACGATGAGCAGTTCTTC
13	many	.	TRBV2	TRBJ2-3	CASSEGLTDTQYF	TGTGCCAGCAGTGAAGGTCTGACAGATACGCAGTATTTT
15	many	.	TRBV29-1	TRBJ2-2	CSVGGPGTNTGELFF	TGCAGCGTTGGAGGTCCAGGGACGAACACCGGGGAGCTGTTTTTT
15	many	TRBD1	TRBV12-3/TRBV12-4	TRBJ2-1	CASSVGTGAYNEQFF	TGTGCCAGCAGTGTCGGGACAGGGGCCTACAATGAGCAGTTCTTC
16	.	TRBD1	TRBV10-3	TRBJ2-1	CAISPYGTGGENEQFF	TGTGCCATCAGTCCTTATGGGACAGGGGGCGAAAATGAGCAGTTCTTC
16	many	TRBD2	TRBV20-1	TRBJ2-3	CSARDPPSGGADTQYF	TGCAGTGCTAGAGATCCCCCTAGCGGGGGTGCAGATACGCAGTATTTT
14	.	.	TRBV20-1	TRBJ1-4	CSATSGATNEKLFF	TGCAGTGCTACCTCAGGTGCAACTAATGAAAAACTGTTTTTT
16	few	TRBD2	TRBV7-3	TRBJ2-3	CASSLGTSGGIDTQYF	TGTGCCAGCAGCTTAGGGACTAGCGGGGGGATAGATACGCAGTATTTT
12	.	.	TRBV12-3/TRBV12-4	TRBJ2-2	CASSWAVVELFF	TGTGCCAGCAGTTGGGCTGTAGTGGAGCTGTTTTTT
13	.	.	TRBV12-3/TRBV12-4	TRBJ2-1	CATSPGRGGEQFF	TGTGCCACCTCGCCGGGCAGGGGGGGTGAGCAGTTCTTC
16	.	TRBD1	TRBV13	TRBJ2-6	CASSIGTGFGANVLTF	TGTGCCAGCAGCATCGGGACAGGGTTTGGGGCCAACGTCCTGACTTTC
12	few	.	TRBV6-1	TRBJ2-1	CASSEANDEQFF	TGTGCCAGCAGTGAAGCAAATGATGAGCAGTTCTTC
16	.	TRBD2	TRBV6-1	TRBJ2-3	CASSRLAGGGGDTQYF	TGTGCCAGCAGCCGACTAGCGGGGGGCGGTGGTGATACGCAGTATTTT
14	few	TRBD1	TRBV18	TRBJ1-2	CASSTGQGNYGYTF	TGTGCCAGCTCCACGGGACAGGGGAACTATGGCTACACCTTC
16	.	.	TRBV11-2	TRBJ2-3	CASSSYLEASTDTQYF	TGTGCCAGCAGCTCCTATTTAGAAGCTAGCACAGATACGCAGTATTTT
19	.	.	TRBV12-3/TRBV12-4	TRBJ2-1	CASSLAALLHRSSYNEQFF	TGTGCCAGCAGTTTAGCGGCACTCCTTCACCGGAGCTCCTACAATGAGCAGTTCTTC
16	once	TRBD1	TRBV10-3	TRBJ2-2	CAISDGSRGRGGELFF	TGTGCCATCAGTGATGGCTCCAGGGGGCGTGGCGGGGAGCTGTTTTTT
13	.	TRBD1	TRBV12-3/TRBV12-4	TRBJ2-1	CASSPDRGHEQFF	TGTGCCAGCAGCCCCGACAGGGGACATGAGCAGTTCTTC
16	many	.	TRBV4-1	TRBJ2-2	CASSQKRPGPAGELFF	TGCGCCAGCAGCCAAAAAAGGCCGGGGCCAGCCGGGGAGCTGTTTTTT
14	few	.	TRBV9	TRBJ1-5	CASSQAAGNQPQHF	TGTGCCAGCAGCCAGGCCGCGGGCAATCAGCCCCAGCATTTT
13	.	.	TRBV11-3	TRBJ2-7	CASSRDGTNEQYF	TGTGCCAGCAGCCGGGACGGAACCAACGAGCAGTACTTC
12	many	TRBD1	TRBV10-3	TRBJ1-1	CASRTGRDEAFF	TGTGCCTCCAGGACAGGGAGGGATGAAGCTTTCTTT
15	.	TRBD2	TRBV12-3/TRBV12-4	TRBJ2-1	CASSLGSSGAREQFF	TGTGCCAGCAGTTTAGGGTCTAGCGGGGCGCGGGAGCAGTTCTTC
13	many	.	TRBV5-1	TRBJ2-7	CASSLERSYEQYF	TGCGCCAGCAGCTTGGAGCGCTCCTACGAGCAGTACTTC
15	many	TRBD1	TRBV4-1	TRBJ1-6	CASSQIDRGGSPLHF	TGCGCCAGCAGCCAGATAGACAGGGGAGGTTCACCCCTCCACTTT